These 14 T cell receptor beta chains were all obtained from the same sample, sequenced in a study of beta chain features in type 1 diabetes. As every portion of the isolated RNA was reverse transcribed, the sequencing read expressed TCRB transcripts. Libraries were prepared by immunoSEQ multiplex PCR; TCRdb keeps only in-frame clonotypes and omits some of them. The sample includes about 320,000 clones, 14% of them seen just once. Sequencing used central memory CD4+ T cells from blood. Source of these receptors: a man aged 25 to 40 in good health.

This clone was observed many times. V is TRBV4-1 and J is TRBJ1-6; 7 positions match TRBD1. The CDR3 has 12 amino acids. Trimming at V came to 3 bases and at J to 10 bases, leaving 0 bases not matched to a gene. Germline V gene sequence: CDR1 MGHRA, CDR2 YSYEKL. CDR3 DNA sequence: TGCGCCAGCAGCCAGACAGGGTCACCCCTCCACTTT. Encoded protein: CASSQTGSPLHF.

The chain employs TRBV7-9 and TRBJ2-3; no firm D call. Germline-derived CDR1 and CDR2 are SEHNR and FQNEAQ (reference sequence). V was pared by 3 bases and J by 2 bases, with 12 bases between. CDR3 length: 15 amino acids. DNA for the CDR3: TGTGCCAGCAGCTTTTCGGCTTTACTCACAGATACGCAGTATTTT. Protein product: CASSFSALLTDTQYF. Based on the CDR3 plus reference TRBV7-9 and TRBJ2-3, the full variable domain is DTGVSQNPRHKITKRGQNVTFRCDPISEHNRLYWYRQTLGQGPEFLTYFQNEAQLEKSRLLSDRFSAERPKGSFSTLEIQRTEQGDSAMYLCASSFSALLTDTQYFGPGTRLTVL.

This clone was detected a few times. The chain carries TRBV5-1 and TRBJ1-4; D gene ambiguous. V lost 0 bases to trimming and J lost 10 bases, with 10 bases between them. Germline values: CDR1 SGHRS, CDR2 YFSETQ. This CDR3 is built from 13 residues. CDR3 nucleotide sequence: TGCGCCAGCAGCTTGGCCGAACCGACAAAACTGTTTTTT. Residues: CASSLAEPTKLFF.

There are a few counts of this clone. Other DNA sequences of this sample code for an identical CDR3. The chain links TRBV5-1 to TRBJ2-2; weak D call: TRBD1 (6 bases). From germline, CDR1 is SGHRS and CDR2 YFSETQ. Trimming left V 0 bases short and J 5 bases short, with 8 bases between. The CDR3 has 14 residues. CDR3 sequence reads: CASSLGQGTGELFF. CDR3 coding DNA: TGCGCCAGCAGCTTGGGCCAGGGGACCGGGGAGCTGTTTTTT.

Only a few counts were recorded for this clone. The V and J genes are TRBV30 and TRBJ2-1; 8 bases are shared with TRBD1. CDR3 length equals 12 residues. From germline, CDR1 is GTSNPN and CDR2 SVGIG (reference sequence). Losses at the gene ends were 3 bases for V and 10 bases for J; bases not matched to a gene: 5. The CDR3 sequence: CAWRRTGLEQFF. The DNA of the CDR3 is TGTGCCTGGAGACGGACAGGGTTAGAGCAGTTCTTC.

This clone came up many times. The sample has other DNA sequences that encode this CDR3 too. The genes are TRBV19 and TRBJ1-1; D is unresolved. The CDR3 is 13 residues long. Between the trimmed V and J ends, which lost 3 bases and 0 bases, there was a span of 5 bases. Germline V gene sequence: CDR1 LNHDA, CDR2 SQIVND (reference sequence). CDR3 protein: CASSIRMNTEAFF. The CDR3 DNA is TGTGCCAGTAGTATCCGGATGAACACTGAAGCTTTCTTT.

This clone turned up a few times. Additional DNA sequences in this sample encode the identical CDR3. The chain couples TRBV18 to TRBJ1-2; the match to TRBD1 covers 7 bases. This CDR3 is built from 13 residues. J gave up 3 bases and V 5 bases, and 3 bases lay outside the gene matches. Germline CDR1 is KGHSH and CDR2 is LQKENI. The CDR3 DNA is TGTGCCAGCTCATCCGGGACAGACTATGGCTACACCTTC. This sequence encodes CASSSGTDYGYTF.

CDR3 DNA: TGCAGCGTTGAAGTGTCGGCCGGGAGGGGGCCCCAGCATTTT. Translated, it gives CSVEVSAGRGPQHF. V usage is TRBV29-1 and J usage is TRBJ1-5, with TRBD1 as a possible D gene (5 bases). The CDR3 is 14 amino acids. Trimming pared 1 base from V and 9 bases from J, leaving 16 bases between. Germline-derived CDR1 and CDR2 are SQVTM and ANQGSEA.

The chain has TRBV27 and TRBJ2-1; no reliable D call. The germline V and J ends were trimmed by 5 bases and 1 base, with 15 bases remaining between them. CDR1 MNHEY and CDR2 SMNVEV come from the germline V gene (reference sequence). The CDR3 runs to 16 residues. CDR3 amino acids: CASSTWTVGSYNEQFF. The CDR3 bases are TGTGCCAGCAGTACATGGACGGTAGGGTCCTACAATGAGCAGTTCTTC.

The chain links TRBV5-3 to TRBJ1-5; D is possibly TRBD1 (5 bases). Being an ORF, TRBV5-3 has a function that is uncertain. Trimming stripped 3 bases from V and 7 bases from J, with 14 bases between. The CDR3 consists of 14 residues. The CDR3 reads CARSYSQGYQPQHF. The CDR3 bases are TGTGCCAGAAGCTATTCCCAGGGCTACCAGCCCCAGCATTTT.

This clone was seen only a few times. CDR3: CASSLGTRTGRWGGQYF. CDR3 DNA: TGTGCCAGCAGCCTAGGGACTAGAACGGGGAGGTGGGGCGGGCAGTATTTT. The chain uses TRBV7-8 and TRBJ2-3; 8 bases match TRBD2. The germline V gene has CDR1 SGHVS and CDR2 FQNEAQ. The V segment lost 5 bases and the J segment 11 bases; nucleotides outside the gene matches: 21. The CDR3 sequence is 17 residues long.

This clone was seen a handful of times. This chain connects TRBV18 to TRBJ1-2, with D uncertain. CDR3 length: 13 amino acids. V lost 0 bases, J lost 7 bases, and 9 bases lay in between. Germline lookup yields CDR1 KGHSH and CDR2 LQKENI. CDR3 residues: CASSPPGGGGYTF. The DNA for the CDR3 is TGTGCCAGCTCACCACCGGGAGGAGGTGGCTACACCTTC.

The chain recombines TRBV11-3 with TRBJ1-6; TRBD1 matches at 10 bases. The V and J ends lost 5 bases and 6 bases, in that order; junction bases with no gene match: 4. The germline gives CDR1 SGHNT, CDR2 YENEEA. This CDR3 has 15 amino acids. The CDR3 sequence: CASSLRTGGNSPLHF. CDR3 nucleotides: TGTGCCAGCAGCCTGAGGACAGGGGGTAATTCACCCCTCCACTTT.

This clone occurred a few times. The chain combines TRBV11-2 with TRBJ2-1; 9 bases match TRBD2. The V segment lost 7 bases and the J segment 2 bases; nucleotides outside the gene matches: 9. The CDR3 runs 16 residues. CDR1 and CDR2 from the germline V gene are SGHAT and FQNNGV. The CDR3 is CASTEPGGRAYNEQFF. In nucleotides, the CDR3 is TGTGCCAGCACCGAACCTGGCGGGAGGGCCTACAATGAGCAGTTCTTC. The full variable domain, in which reference TRBV11-2 and TRBJ2-1 provide the parts outside the CDR3, is EAGVAQSPRYKIIEKRQSVAFWCNPISGHATLYWYQQILGQGPKLLIQFQNNGVVDDSQLPKDRFSAERLKGVDSTLKIQPAKLEDSAVYLCASTEPGGRAYNEQFFGPGTRLTVL.